The rows below give T cell receptor beta chains drawn from one sample of a study of blood T cell repertoires in COVID-19. The method was immunoSEQ multiplex PCR; TCRdb's version includes in-frame clones alone and lacks a portion of them. Of 250,000 to 350,000 clones in the sample, roughly 89% are singletons; the top ten hold 5.5% to 7%. The sample consisted of PBMCs or T cells enriched from blood (not recorded which). The receptor source for this set is a woman aged 40 to 50 who had recovered from COVID-19. CDR3s include the opening cysteine and the closing phenylalanine or tryptophan. The D gene is left open where the match is weak. Clone size is stated in some rows and not others, as once, few, many or a class when expanded.

CASSDDRGLYGYTF,TGTGCCAGCAGTGACGACAGGGGGCTTTATGGCTACACCTTC,TRBJ1-2,TRBD1,TRBV6-2/TRBV6-3,NA
CASSVAWTSNEQFF,TGTGCCAGCAGCGTAGCTTGGACTAGTAATGAGCAGTTCTTC,TRBJ2-1,TRBD2,TRBV9,NA
CASTGHNEQFF,TGTGCCAGCACCGGACATAATGAGCAGTTCTTC,TRBJ2-1,NA,TRBV6-5,NA
CASSIDPPVGELFF,TGTGCCAGTAGTATAGATCCCCCCGTCGGGGAGCTGTTTTTT,TRBJ2-2,NA,TRBV19,NA
CASSLRGQVEPYF,TGCGCCAGCAGCTTGCGGGGACAGGTAGAGCCGTACTTC,TRBJ2-5,TRBD1,TRBV5-1,NA
CASSVVPGLGYGYTF,TGTGCCAGCAGCGTAGTTCCGGGTTTAGGCTATGGCTACACCTTC,TRBJ1-2,NA,TRBV9,NA
CASSSMVASAPAQYF,TGTGCCAGCAGCTCTATGGTCGCTAGCGCCCCGGCGCAGTACTTC,TRBJ2-7,NA,TRBV7-2,once
CASSLLTGRRAFF,TGTGCCAGCAGTTTATTGACAGGGAGGAGAGCTTTCTTT,TRBJ1-1,TRBD1,TRBV28,few
CASSQTLAGGPSYEQYF,TGTGCCAGCAGCCAAACCTTAGCGGGAGGGCCTTCGTACGAGCAGTACTTC,TRBJ2-7,TRBD2,TRBV4-2,NA
CASSLDRIIGGYTF,TGTGCCAGCAGTTTGGACAGGATAATCGGTGGCTACACCTTC,TRBJ1-2,TRBD1,TRBV28,NA
CASSLGGRGGSPLHF,TGTGCCAGCAGCTTAGGGGGACGTGGAGGGTCACCCCTCCACTTT,TRBJ1-6,NA,TRBV7-6,NA
CASSLAPSGYNEQFF,TGTGCCAGCAGCTTGGCCCCTAGCGGGTACAATGAGCAGTTCTTC,TRBJ2-1,TRBD2,TRBV5-4,NA
CASRLGPHTTTGWYGYTF,TGTGCAAGTCGCTTAGGACCCCATACAACCACAGGGTGGTATGGCTACACCTTC,TRBJ1-2,NA,TRBV12-2,few
CASSADSGNQPQHF,TGTGCCAGCTCAGCGGACAGTGGGAATCAGCCCCAGCATTTT,TRBJ1-5,NA,TRBV18,once
CASRFRDRVSSYTF,TGTGCCAGCAGGTTCCGGGACAGGGTATCCTCCTACACCTTC,TRBJ1-2,TRBD1,TRBV28,once
CATSRVTGVKETQYF,TGTGCCACCAGCAGAGTCACCGGAGTCAAAGAGACCCAGTACTTC,TRBJ2-5,NA,TRBV15,NA
CASSHASTFRLADTQYF,TGTGCCAGCAGCCACGCAAGCACCTTTAGACTTGCAGATACGCAGTATTTT,TRBJ2-3,NA,TRBV14,NA
CASTRGTGGNYEQYF,TGTGCCAGCACCCGCGGGACAGGGGGGAATTACGAGCAGTACTTC,TRBJ2-7,TRBD1,TRBV28,NA
CASSSGLAGKEQYF,TGTGCCAGCAGTTCAGGACTAGCGGGAAAGGAGCAGTACTTC,TRBJ2-7,TRBD2,TRBV27,NA
CASSSFPGSYNEQFF,TGTGCCAGCAGCTCCTTTCCCGGGAGTTACAATGAGCAGTTCTTC,TRBJ2-1,NA,TRBV7-2,NA
CASSGGAGQPQHF,TGTGCCAGCAGTGGGGGGGCCGGGCAGCCCCAGCATTTT,TRBJ1-5,NA,TRBV28,NA
CASSLGGHDGNEQFF,TGTGCCAGCAGCTTAGGAGGGCATGACGGGAATGAGCAGTTCTTC,TRBJ2-1,NA,TRBV7-2,NA
CASSHRDRAYEQYF,TGCGCCAGCAGCCACCGGGACAGGGCCTACGAGCAGTACTTC,TRBJ2-7,TRBD1,TRBV4-3,few
CASSLDRADEKLFF,TGTGCCAGCAGTTTGGACAGGGCAGATGAAAAACTGTTTTTT,TRBJ1-4,TRBD1,TRBV5-4,NA
CASSSPVPRTEAFF,TGTGCCAGCAGTTCCCCGGTCCCGAGGACTGAAGCTTTCTTT,TRBJ1-1,NA,TRBV28,NA
CATSRGTGTGELFF,TGTGCCACCAGCAGGGGTACGGGGACCGGGGAGCTGTTTTTT,TRBJ2-2,NA,TRBV15,NA
CASSQGTGGYEQYF,TGTGCCAGCAGCCAAGGCACAGGGGGATACGAGCAGTACTTC,TRBJ2-7,TRBD1,TRBV3-1/TRBV3-2,NA
CASSELGRNEQFF,TGTGCCAGCAGTGAACTAGGGAGGAATGAGCAGTTCTTC,TRBJ2-1,NA,TRBV28,NA
CATQQNPDGYTF,TGTGCCACCCAACAGAACCCTGATGGCTACACCTTC,TRBJ1-2,NA,TRBV28,NA
CASTLGPGTSEYNEQFF,TGCGCCAGCACCTTAGGGCCCGGGACTAGCGAGTACAATGAGCAGTTCTTC,TRBJ2-1,TRBD2,TRBV5-1,NA
CASSSPPGQGDYGYTF,TGTGCCAGCAGTTCCCCCCCGGGACAGGGGGACTATGGCTACACCTTC,TRBJ1-2,TRBD1,TRBV28,NA
CASRRQGMGNQPQHF,TGCGCCAGCAGACGACAGGGTATGGGCAATCAGCCCCAGCATTTT,TRBJ1-5,TRBD1,TRBV10-2,NA
CASSLIPGLAGATIQETQYF,TGTGCCAGCTCACTCATCCCGGGACTAGCGGGCGCAACAATACAAGAGACCCAGTACTTC,TRBJ2-5,TRBD2,TRBV18,NA
CASNRGLSTYNEQFF,TGTGCCAGCAATCGGGGACTTAGTACCTACAATGAGCAGTTCTTC,TRBJ2-1,NA,TRBV3-1/TRBV3-2,NA
CSASVRGRSTGELFF,TGCAGTGCTAGTGTAAGAGGGAGGAGCACCGGGGAGCTGTTTTTT,TRBJ2-2,NA,TRBV20-1,NA
CAPSVGQGKESNQPQHF,TGCGCCCCTAGCGTAGGACAGGGGAAAGAAAGCAATCAGCCCCAGCATTTT,TRBJ1-5,TRBD1,TRBV5-1,NA
CASSFSPGDNYGYTF,TGTGCCAGCAGTTTCTCCCCAGGGGACAACTATGGCTACACCTTC,TRBJ1-2,NA,TRBV7-9,once
CASSLITGPGPQHF,TGTGCCAGCAGTCTTATTACAGGCCCAGGGCCCCAGCATTTT,TRBJ1-5,NA,TRBV6-5,NA
CASSPLGSDEKLFF,TGTGCCAGCAGCCCCCTGGGGAGTGATGAAAAACTGTTTTTT,TRBJ1-4,NA,TRBV27,few
CATSDAGTSVYNEQFF,TGTGCCACCAGTGACGCCGGGACTAGCGTATACAATGAGCAGTTCTTC,TRBJ2-1,TRBD2,TRBV24-1,NA
CASSIRQGLEQYF,TGTGCCAGTAGTATCCGGCAAGGACTCGAGCAGTACTTC,TRBJ2-7,NA,TRBV19,NA
CASESRAATGTEAFF,TGTGCCAGCGAAAGTAGGGCGGCAACGGGGACTGAAGCTTTCTTT,TRBJ1-1,NA,TRBV2,NA
CASSIQGASYGYTF,TGTGCCAGTAGTATACAGGGGGCCTCTTATGGCTACACCTTC,TRBJ1-2,TRBD1,TRBV19,NA
CASSDPGSMTYNEQFF,TGTGCCAGCAGTGATCCAGGTTCGATGACCTACAATGAGCAGTTCTTC,TRBJ2-1,NA,TRBV2,NA
CASSALLSGANVLTF,TGTGCCAGCAGTGCTCTACTCTCTGGGGCCAACGTCCTGACTTTC,TRBJ2-6,NA,TRBV2,NA
CASSEEMNTEAFF,TGTGCCAGCTCAGAGGAAATGAACACTGAAGCTTTCTTT,TRBJ1-1,NA,TRBV18,once
CASSHLAGGEQYF,TGTGCCAGCAGCCACCTAGCGGGAGGCGAGCAGTACTTC,TRBJ2-7,TRBD2,TRBV3-1/TRBV3-2,NA
CASTQFSGRAAKNIQYF,TGTGCCAGCACCCAATTTAGCGGGAGGGCCGCCAAAAACATTCAGTACTTC,TRBJ2-4,TRBD2,TRBV7-2,NA
CASSDTSGRRTNEQFF,TGCGCCAGCAGTGATACTAGCGGGAGGAGGACCAATGAGCAGTTCTTC,TRBJ2-1,TRBD2,TRBV10-1,NA
CASSWDSSYEQYF,TGTGCCAGCAGCTGGGACAGCTCCTACGAGCAGTACTTC,TRBJ2-7,TRBD1,TRBV7-2,NA